A selection of T cell receptor beta chains follows, all from one sample in a study of CD8 T cells in ankylosing spondylitis. MiXCR, run by TCRdb on the 5' RACE reads, gives a single entry per CDR3 protein. The repertoire has 150,000 or so distinct CDR3 sequences, 8.5% to 10% of them found once; the top ten carry more than 12%. Sequencing was done on a sample of blood, either unsorted or a sorted T cell fraction (not recorded which). Every receptor here comes from a female donor with ankylosing spondylitis or in good health (not recorded which). The CDR3 runs from the conserved cysteine through the conserved F or W. Each record gives: CDR3 protein, CDR3 DNA, clone size, D gene, V gene, J gene. A D gene is named only where the DNA matches it firmly. A row's size may be missing; if present it is once, few, many or a size class.

CASSEGRLAGLYQETQYF	TGTGCCAGCAGTGAAGGAAGACTAGCGGGATTGTACCAAGAGACCCAGTACTTC	many	TRBD2	TRBV2	TRBJ2-5
CASSYRASGRISTEAFF	TGTGCCAGCAGTTACAGGGCTTCCGGACGCATAAGCACTGAAGCTTTCTTT	few	.	TRBV6-5	TRBJ1-1
CATKRGTEAFF	TGTGCCACCAAGAGGGGGACTGAAGCTTTCTTT	.	.	TRBV24-1	TRBJ1-1
CSARPAGVGGETQYF	TGCAGTGCTAGACCAGCGGGGGTGGGTGGGGAGACCCAGTACTTC	few	TRBD2	TRBV20-1	TRBJ2-5
CASSLRQGADTQYF	TGTGCCAGCAGTCTCCGACAGGGCGCAGATACGCAGTATTTT	many	TRBD1	TRBV27	TRBJ2-3
CASSPAAAYEQYF	TGTGCCAGCAGCCCGGCAGCAGCCTACGAGCAGTACTTC	.	.	TRBV27	TRBJ2-7
CASSLGQGIHEQYF	TGTGCCAGCAGTTTGGGTCAGGGGATCCACGAGCAGTACTTC	.	.	TRBV27	TRBJ2-7
CATHEGFSNQPQHF	TGTGCCACCCACGAGGGGTTTAGCAATCAGCCCCAGCATTTT	.	.	TRBV19	TRBJ1-5
CSAPGIRGELFF	TGCAGTGCTCCGGGAATACGTGGGGAGCTGTTTTTT	many	.	TRBV20-1	TRBJ2-2
CASSVGDGDTQYF	TGTGCCAGCAGCGTCGGGGATGGGGATACGCAGTATTTT	few	.	TRBV9	TRBJ2-3
CASSPTSGSSYEQYF	TGTGCCAGCAGCCCGACTAGCGGGAGCTCCTACGAGCAGTACTTC	few	TRBD2	TRBV7-9	TRBJ2-7
CASSVGLAGGFRETQYF	TGTGCCAGCAGTGTTGGACTAGCGGGAGGGTTTAGAGAGACCCAGTACTTC	many	TRBD2	TRBV25-1	TRBJ2-5
CASSRTSDYYNEQFF	TGTGCCAGCAGCCGGACTAGCGATTACTACAATGAGCAGTTCTTC	many	TRBD2	TRBV7-3	TRBJ2-1
CASSSTDIPTGELFF	TGTGCCAGCAGCTCCACAGACATACCTACCGGGGAGCTGTTTTTT	few	.	TRBV9	TRBJ2-2
CSVEWRVSYNEQFF	TGCAGCGTTGAATGGAGGGTCTCCTACAATGAGCAGTTCTTC	many	.	TRBV29-1	TRBJ2-1
CASSFDPYNEQFF	TGTGCCAGCAGTTTTGACCCCTACAATGAGCAGTTCTTC	few	.	TRBV12-3/TRBV12-4	TRBJ2-1
CASSQGRDLYNEQFF	TGTGCCAGCAGCCAAGGGAGGGACCTCTACAATGAGCAGTTCTTC	.	.	TRBV3-1	TRBJ2-1
CATSRHQGNQPQHF	TGTGCCACCAGCAGGCACCAGGGAAATCAGCCCCAGCATTTT	many	.	TRBV15	TRBJ1-5
CASSPYDMTTYNEQFF	TGTGCCAGCAGCCCCTACGACATGACAACCTACAATGAGCAGTTCTTC	.	.	TRBV6-2/TRBV6-3	TRBJ2-1
CASIGQGRTDTQYF	TGTGCCAGCATTGGACAGGGGCGAACAGATACGCAGTATTTT	.	TRBD1	TRBV6-2/TRBV6-3	TRBJ2-3
CASSLEMGIGPINEQYF	TGTGCCAGCAGCTTAGAGATGGGGATAGGACCCATTAACGAGCAGTACTTC	.	.	TRBV7-8	TRBJ2-7
CASRIRGTEAFF	TGTGCCAGCAGAATACGGGGGACTGAAGCTTTCTTT	.	.	TRBV2	TRBJ1-1
CASSQGQGINEQYF	TGTGCCAGCAGCCAGGGACAGGGTATTAACGAGCAGTACTTC	few	TRBD1	TRBV5-6	TRBJ2-7
CASSGQQGLSYEQYF	TGTGCCAGCAGCGGACAACAGGGGTTGTCCTACGAGCAGTACTTC	once	TRBD1	TRBV7-9	TRBJ2-7
CASSPLEGTGYNEQFF	TGCGCCAGCAGCCCACTTGAGGGGACAGGATACAATGAGCAGTTCTTC	.	TRBD1	TRBV4-1	TRBJ2-1
CASSVGNGEKEQFF	TGTGCCAGCAGCGTAGGAAATGGGGAGAAGGAGCAGTTCTTC	few	.	TRBV9	TRBJ2-1
CASSDPGLAINPYEQYF	TGTGCCAGCAGTGACCCGGGACTAGCTATAAACCCCTACGAGCAGTACTTC	.	TRBD2	TRBV28	TRBJ2-7
CASSPQGSGANVLTF	TGTGCCAGCAGCCCCCAAGGTTCCGGGGCCAACGTCCTGACTTTC	few	.	TRBV13	TRBJ2-6
CASSLTGTSAYNEQFF	TGTGCCAGCAGCCTAACCGGGACTAGCGCTTACAATGAGCAGTTCTTC	many	TRBD2	TRBV7-8	TRBJ2-1
CASSFVETQYF	TGTGCCAGCAGTTTTGTTGAGACCCAGTACTTC	many	.	TRBV12-3/TRBV12-4	TRBJ2-5
CASSWGARGEQYF	TGTGCCAGCAGCTGGGGGGCTCGGGGGGAGCAGTACTTC	.	.	TRBV5-6	TRBJ2-7
CASSLAAIGASNYGYTF	TGTGCCAGCAGCTTAGCCGCTATCGGGGCGTCTAACTATGGCTACACCTTC	many	.	TRBV7-9	TRBJ1-2
CASSLRGRTYGYTF	TGTGCCAGCAGCCTCAGGGGGCGCACCTATGGCTACACCTTC	.	TRBD1	TRBV7-8	TRBJ1-2
CASTLDLNTEAFF	TGTGCCAGTACCCTCGACCTAAACACTGAAGCTTTCTTT	.	.	TRBV19	TRBJ1-1
CASSQGVGQFF	TGTGCCAGCAGCCAAGGGGTCGGTCAGTTCTTC	many	.	TRBV14	TRBJ2-1
CSVEAVGALGYTF	TGCAGCGTTGAGGCTGTAGGGGCGTTAGGCTACACCTTC	few	.	TRBV29-1	TRBJ1-2